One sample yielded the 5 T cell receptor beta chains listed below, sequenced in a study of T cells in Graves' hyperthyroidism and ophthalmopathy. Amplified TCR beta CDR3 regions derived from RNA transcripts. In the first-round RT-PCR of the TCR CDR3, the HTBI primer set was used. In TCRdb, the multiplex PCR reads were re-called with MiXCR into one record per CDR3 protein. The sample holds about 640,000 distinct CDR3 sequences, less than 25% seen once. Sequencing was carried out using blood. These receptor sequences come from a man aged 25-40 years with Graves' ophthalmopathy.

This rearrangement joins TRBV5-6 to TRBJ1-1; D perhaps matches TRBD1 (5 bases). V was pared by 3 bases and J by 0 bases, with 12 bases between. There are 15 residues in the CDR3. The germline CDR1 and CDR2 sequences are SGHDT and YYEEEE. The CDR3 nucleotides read TGTGCCAGCAGCTCTTACGACAGAATGAACACTGAAGCTTTCTTT. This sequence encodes CASSSYDRMNTEAFF.

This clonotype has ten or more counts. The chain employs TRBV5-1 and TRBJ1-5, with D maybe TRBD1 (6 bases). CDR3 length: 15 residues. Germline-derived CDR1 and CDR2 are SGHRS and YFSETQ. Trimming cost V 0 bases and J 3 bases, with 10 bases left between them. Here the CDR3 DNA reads TGCGCCAGCAGCTTGGATGGACAGCCCAATCAGCCCCAGCATTTT. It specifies CASSLDGQPNQPQHF.

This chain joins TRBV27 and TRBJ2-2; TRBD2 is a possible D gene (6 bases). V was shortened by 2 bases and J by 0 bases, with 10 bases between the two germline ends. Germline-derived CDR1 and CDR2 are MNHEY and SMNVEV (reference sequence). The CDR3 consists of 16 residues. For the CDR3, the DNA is TGTGCCAGCAGTTTAATGGGCGGGGCGAACACCGGGGAGCTGTTTTTT. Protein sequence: CASSLMGGANTGELFF.

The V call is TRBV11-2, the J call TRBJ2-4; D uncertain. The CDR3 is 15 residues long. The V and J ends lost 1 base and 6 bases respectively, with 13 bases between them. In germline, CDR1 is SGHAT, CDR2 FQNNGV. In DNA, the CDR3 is TGTGCCAGCAGCTTAGGGGCCGGATCTACAAACATTCAGTACTTC. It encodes CASSLGAGSTNIQYF.

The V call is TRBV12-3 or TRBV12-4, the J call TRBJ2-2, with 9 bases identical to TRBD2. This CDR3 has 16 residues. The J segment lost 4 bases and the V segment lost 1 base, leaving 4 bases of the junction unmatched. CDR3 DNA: TGTGCCAGCAGTTTAGGGGCGGGAGGGTCCACCGGGGAGCTGTTTTTT. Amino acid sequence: CASSLGAGGSTGELFF.